These 21 T cell receptor beta chains originate from one sample sequenced in a study of blood T cell repertoires in COVID-19. This table comes from immunoSEQ multiplex PCR, and its TCRdb copy is limited to in-frame clones, with some not included. The sample carries more than 150,000 clones, around four fifths recorded once. Sequencing was performed on peripheral blood. All receptors come from a woman aged 25 to 39 with acute or convalescent COVID-19.

The table lists this clone with a few counts. The chain combines TRBV5-1 with TRBJ1-6; 7 bases match TRBD1. After removal of 1 base from V and 8 bases from J, the junction contained 9 bases not matched to a gene. The length of the CDR3 is 16 residues. Germline V gene sequence: CDR1 SGHRS, CDR2 YFSETQ. This CDR3 reads CASSLSMTGLDSPLHF. CDR3 bases: TGCGCCAGCAGCTTGTCCATGACAGGGTTGGATTCACCCCTCCACTTT.

The genes are TRBV7-8 and TRBJ1-2; 9 bases align to TRBD1. Germline V lookup: CDR1 SGHVS, CDR2 FQNEAQ. The CDR3 has 15 amino acids. J lost 3 bases, V lost 5 bases, and 7 bases had no gene match. CDR3 sequence reads: CASSRRQGVDYGYTF. The CDR3 DNA is TGTGCCAGCAGCAGGCGACAGGGGGTCGACTATGGCTACACCTTC.

In its sample, this clone was seen once. This chain uses TRBV3-1 (or the pseudogene TRBV3-2) with TRBJ2-5, with 9 bases aligning to TRBD2. From germline, CDR1 is LGHDT and CDR2 YNNKEL (reference sequence). The CDR3 is 15 amino acids. With 0 bases clipped from V and 6 bases from J, the junction kept 5 bases outside the gene matches. As DNA, the CDR3 is TGTGCCAGCAGCCAAGACGCGGGGGGGCGGAAGACCCAGTACTTC. As protein: CASSQDAGGRKTQYF.

This clone has ten or more counts. The chain has TRBV30 and TRBJ2-7, with D tentatively TRBD2 (5 bases). Trimming removed 4 bases from V and 4 bases from J, with 8 bases in between. There are 11 residues in the CDR3. Germline CDR1 reads GTSNPN; CDR2 reads SVGIG (reference sequence). CDR3 sequence (DNA): TGTGCCTGGACGAGGGAATACGAGCAGTACTTC. Translation gives CAWTREYEQYF. Variable domain in full (rest from reference TRBV30 and TRBJ2-7): SQTIHQWPATLVQPVGSPLSLECTVEGTSNPNLYWYRQAAGRGLQLLFYSVGIGQISSEVPQNLSASRPQDRQFILSSKKLLLSDSGFYLCAWTREYEQYFGPGTRLTVT.

The J gene is TRBJ2-7, the V gene TRBV7-8; TRBD2 aligns across 7 bases. Trimming took 5 bases from V and 3 from J; bases not matched to a gene: 7. The CDR3 is made up of 14 amino acids. Germline V gene lookup returns CDR1 SGHVS and CDR2 FQNEAQ. CDR3 residues: CASSALATLYEQYF. As DNA, the CDR3 is TGTGCCAGCAGCGCACTAGCGACCCTCTACGAGCAGTACTTC. Looking up the rest from reference TRBV7-8 and TRBJ2-7 gives the full variable domain: GAGVSQSPRYKVAKRGQDVALRCDPISGHVSLFWYQQALGQGPEFLTYFQNEAQLDKSGLPSDRFFAERPEGSVSTLKIQRTQQEDSAVYLCASSALATLYEQYFGPGTRLTVT.

V is TRBV5-6 and J is TRBJ1-5, with D possibly matching TRBD1 (6 bases). The CDR3 extends over 14 amino acids. V was shortened by 2 bases and J by 9 bases, with 15 bases between the two germline ends. The germline CDR1 and CDR2 sequences are SGHDT and YYEEEE. CDR3 in amino acids: CASSFRGARGPQHF. In DNA, the CDR3 is TGTGCCAGCAGCTTCCGGGGGGCGAGGGGGCCCCAGCATTTT.

The chain has TRBV28 and TRBJ1-2; tentatively, D is TRBD1 (6 bases). This CDR3 region has 14 residues. The V end lost 2 bases, the J end lost 4 bases, and 11 bases lay between the germline ends. Germline CDR1 is MDHEN and CDR2 is SYDVKM. This CDR3 reads CASSLPGQFYGYTF. As DNA, the CDR3 is TGTGCCAGCAGTTTACCTGGACAGTTCTATGGCTACACCTTC.

The chain combines TRBV6-4 with TRBJ2-2; no reliable D call. With 3 bases removed from V and 5 bases from J, the gap between germline ends came to 10 bases. Germline assignment: CDR1 MRHNA and CDR2 SNTAGT. The CDR3 loop spans 14 amino acids. In DNA form, the CDR3 reads TGTGCCAGCAGTGATCACACCCAAACCGGGGAGCTGTTTTTT. Protein: CASSDHTQTGELFF.

The chain employs TRBV19 and TRBJ2-2; TRBD1 matches at 12 bases. This CDR3 is 18 amino acids long. Looked up from germline, CDR1 is LNHDA and CDR2 is SQIVND (reference sequence). J was trimmed by 3 bases and V by 7 bases; bases with no gene match: 12. CDR3 in amino acids: CASTHSGTGGAYTGELFF. The CDR3 DNA follows: TGTGCCAGTACCCATTCCGGGACAGGGGGCGCTTACACCGGGGAGCTGTTTTTT. Full variable domain (missing parts from reference TRBV19 and TRBJ2-2): DGGITQSPKYLFRKEGQNVTLSCEQNLNHDAMYWYRQDPGQGLRLIYYSQIVNDFQKGDIAEGYSVSREKKESFPLTVTSAQKNPTAFYLCASTHSGTGGAYTGELFFGEGSRLTVL.

This chain links TRBV7-9 with TRBJ1-2; a weak D match, TRBD1 (5 bases). Per the germline V gene, CDR1 is SEHNR and CDR2 is FQNEAQ (reference sequence). Deletions cut 3 bases from V and 4 bases from J, with 9 bases between. The CDR3 is 13 residues long. CDR3 DNA sequence: TGTGCCAGCAGCTTGCAGGGATCCTATGGCTACACCTTC. Amino acid sequence: CASSLQGSYGYTF.

The chain recombines TRBV4-1 with TRBJ1-1, with D possibly TRBD1 on 6 matching bases. CDR1 and CDR2 from the germline V gene are MGHRA and YSYEKL. V was cut by 4 bases and J by 5 bases, with 20 bases left in between. The CDR3 covers 16 residues. In DNA, the CDR3 is TGCGCCAGCAGCCCCGTACATCTTACGGGACATACTGAAGCTTTCTTT. Residues: CASSPVHLTGHTEAFF.

This rearrangement joins TRBV19 to TRBJ2-1; 10 bases line up with TRBD2. The V and J ends lost 7 bases and 4 bases, in that order; junction bases with no gene match: 4. CDR1 and CDR2 (germline): LNHDA, SQIVND (reference sequence). The CDR3 spans 14 residues. The CDR3 sequence is CASTGAGGYNEQFF. The DNA for the CDR3 is TGTGCCAGTACCGGAGCGGGGGGGTACAATGAGCAGTTCTTC.

V is TRBV6-5 and J is TRBJ1-2, with 10 positions matching TRBD1. In germline, CDR1 is MNHEY, CDR2 SVGAGI. V trimming: 5 bases; J trimming: 5 bases; junction bases outside the gene matches: 2. CDR3 length: 13 residues. CDR3 residues: CASSKDRGYGYTF. The DNA of the CDR3 is TGTGCCAGCAGTAAGGACAGGGGGTATGGCTACACCTTC.

This clone was observed a few times. This chain uses TRBV28 with TRBJ2-7; D call uncertain. This CDR3 has 14 residues. Trimming stripped 1 base from V and 5 bases from J, with 12 bases between. Germline CDR1 reads MDHEN; CDR2 reads SYDVKM. The CDR3 loop reads CASSLSRGRNEQYF. The CDR3 nucleotides are TGTGCCAGCAGTTTATCACGCGGAAGGAACGAGCAGTACTTC. Filled out from reference TRBV28 and TRBJ2-7, the complete variable domain reads DVKVTQSSRYLVKRTGEKVFLECVQDMDHENMFWYRQDPGLGLRLIYFSYDVKMKEKGDIPEGYSVSREKKERFSLILESASTNQTSMYLCASSLSRGRNEQYFGPGTRLTVT.

The CDR3 DNA reads TGTGCCAGCAGCTTGGGGGGTATAGGGGGTACGCAGTATTTT. Encoded protein: CASSLGGIGGTQYF. The rearrangement joins TRBV5-4 to TRBJ2-3; D possibly corresponds to TRBD1 (6 bases). Germline V gene sequence: CDR1 SGHNT, CDR2 YYREEE (reference sequence). The CDR3 length is 14 residues. V was cut by 0 bases and J by 8 bases, with 13 bases left in between.

The J gene is TRBJ2-1, the V gene TRBV24-1, with TRBD1 matching over 8 bases. The CDR3 is made up of 17 amino acids. Germline trimming cut 7 bases from V and 1 base from J; bases unmatched to any gene: 11. Looked up from germline, CDR1 is KGHDR and CDR2 is SFDVKD. CDR3 sequence reads: CATRSSRGRGSYNEQFF. The CDR3 region has the DNA TGTGCCACCAGGTCAAGCAGGGGGCGAGGGTCCTACAATGAGCAGTTCTTC.

The J gene is TRBJ1-3, the V gene TRBV4-3; the match to TRBD1 covers 7 bases. Trimming took 4 bases from V and 2 from J; bases not matched to a gene: 2. Germline CDR1 reads LGHNA; CDR2 reads YSLEER. The CDR3 is made up of 14 amino acids. CDR3 sequence: CASSRGTAGNTIYF. DNA for the CDR3: TGCGCCAGCAGCCGTGGGACAGCTGGAAACACCATATATTTT.

The V call is TRBV4-1, the J call TRBJ2-3; possible D gene TRBD2, 5 bases. Germline lookup yields CDR1 MGHRA and CDR2 YSYEKL. The V end was cut by 7 bases, the J end by 5 bases, with 19 bases between. CDR3 length equals 15 residues. CDR3 coding DNA: TGCGCCAGCACGGTGTCCCCGGGATGGGTAGATACGCAGTATTTT. This translates into CASTVSPGWVDTQYF.

The CDR3 DNA reads TGCGCCAGCTCCGGGACTAGCGGGAGCGCATCCTACGAGCAGTACTTC. Translating it yields CASSGTSGSASYEQYF. The chain has TRBV5-1 and TRBJ2-7, with TRBD2 matching 14 bases. V shed 7 bases, J shed 1 base, and the junction held 7 bases outside the gene matches. Germline V lookup: CDR1 SGHRS, CDR2 YFSETQ. The CDR3 is made up of 16 amino acids.

This clone appeared a single time. The V call is TRBV7-8, the J call TRBJ2-1; the match to TRBD1 covers 12 bases. Trimming took 5 bases from V and 15 from J; bases not matched to a gene: 5. This CDR3 is built from 12 residues. In germline, CDR1 is SGHVS, CDR2 FQNEAQ. The CDR3 sequence is CASSIGTGGVFF. Here the CDR3 DNA reads TGTGCCAGCAGCATTGGGACAGGGGGCGTGTTCTTC.

The rearrangement joins TRBV2 to TRBJ2-3, with 9 nucleotides matching TRBD2. J lost 2 bases, V lost 7 bases, and 7 bases had no gene match. The CDR3 consists of 15 residues. CDR1 is SNHLY and CDR2 is FYNNEI in the germline V gene. In nucleotides, the CDR3 is TGTGCCAGCAAACGCCTAGCGGGATCCACAGATACGCAGTATTTT. This gives the protein CASKRLAGSTDTQYF.